This record concerns one T cell receptor beta chain sequence. TCRdb's table, derived via immunoSEQ multiplex PCR, lists solely in-frame clones and lacks some. The table lists fewer than 400,000 clones, about 90% of them singletons. The entry originates in a study of blood T cell repertoires in COVID-19. The cohort comprised adults aged 18 to 89 years residing in 20 to 25 US areas. Participant-reported clinical history was the basis for cohort assignment. Cohort 3 donors counted as recovered after two negative PCRs, clearance, or resolved symptoms. CDR3 length equals 16 residues. Per the germline V gene, CDR1 is SGHDT and CDR2 is YYEEEE. V was pared by 4 bases and J by 2 bases, with 5 bases of the junction left unmatched.

The chain couples TRBV5-6 to TRBJ2-6, with 8 bases that match TRBD1. The receptor comes from a woman in her 30s who had recovered from COVID-19. Sequencing used PBMCs or T cells enriched from blood (not recorded which). CDR3 in amino acids: CASSLQGVPGANVLTF. CDR3 bases: TGTGCCAGCAGCCTACAGGGGGTCCCTGGGGCCAACGTCCTGACTTTC.